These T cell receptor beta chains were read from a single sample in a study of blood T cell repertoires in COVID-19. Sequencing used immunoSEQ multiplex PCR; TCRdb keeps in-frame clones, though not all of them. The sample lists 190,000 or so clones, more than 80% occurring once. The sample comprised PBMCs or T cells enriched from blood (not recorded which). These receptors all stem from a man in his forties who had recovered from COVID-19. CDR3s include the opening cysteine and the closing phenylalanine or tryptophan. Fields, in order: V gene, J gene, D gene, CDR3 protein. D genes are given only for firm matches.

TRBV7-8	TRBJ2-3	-	CASSSHAATSKADTQYF
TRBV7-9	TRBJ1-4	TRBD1	CASSPTGYNEKLFF
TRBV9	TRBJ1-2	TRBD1	CASSPEGQGFYGYTF
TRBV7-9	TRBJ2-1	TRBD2	CASSPRAGLSYNEQFF
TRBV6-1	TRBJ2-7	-	CASSEFTSTYEQYF
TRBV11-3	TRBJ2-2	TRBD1	CAGPARGPSGELFF
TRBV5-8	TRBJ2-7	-	CASSLRASYEQYF
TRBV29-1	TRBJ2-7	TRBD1	CSVGRGLAYEQYF
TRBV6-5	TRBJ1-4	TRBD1	CASRQGQGHEKLFF
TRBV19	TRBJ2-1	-	CASSISHGDEQFF
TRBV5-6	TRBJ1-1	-	CASSLRQVRGTEAFF
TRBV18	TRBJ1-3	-	CASSPTSSGSGNTIYF
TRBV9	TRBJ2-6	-	CASSVGAGANVLTF
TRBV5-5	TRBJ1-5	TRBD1	CASSWTTGDSNQPQHF
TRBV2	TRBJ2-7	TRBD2	CASRLAGSEQYF
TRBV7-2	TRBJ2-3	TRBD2	CASSFTAGVGTDTQYF
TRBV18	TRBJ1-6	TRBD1	CASSPGQGAYSPLHF
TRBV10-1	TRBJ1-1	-	CASKPPGVNTEAFF
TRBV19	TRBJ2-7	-	CASSRDSGRTYEQYF
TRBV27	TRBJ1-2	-	CASSFWARGDGYTF
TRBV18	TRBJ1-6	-	CASSPLRGSYNSPLHF
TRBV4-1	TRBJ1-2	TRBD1	CASSQGTGNYGYTF
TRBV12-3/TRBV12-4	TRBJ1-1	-	CASITGLNTEAFF
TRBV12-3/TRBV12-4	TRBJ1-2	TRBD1	CASSLDRGSGYTF
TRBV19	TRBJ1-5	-	CASSLGGRPLHQPQHF
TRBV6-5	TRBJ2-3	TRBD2	CASSLLAEAQYF
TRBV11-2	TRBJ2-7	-	CASSLVTGNEQYF
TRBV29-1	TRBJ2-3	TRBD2	CSVDSFSGASTDTQYF
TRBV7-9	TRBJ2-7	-	CASSPLSEQYF
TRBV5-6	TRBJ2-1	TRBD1	CASSFRDRGWDEQFF
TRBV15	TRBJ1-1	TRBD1	CASGDRGRAEAFF
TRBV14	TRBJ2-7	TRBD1	CASSRLDRRSGEQYF
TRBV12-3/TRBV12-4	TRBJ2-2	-	CASLRDTGELFF
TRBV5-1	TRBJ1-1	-	CASSSVGWGQGRNTEAFF
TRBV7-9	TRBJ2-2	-	CASAGAANSGELFF
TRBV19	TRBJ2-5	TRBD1	CASSTLQGTTGETQYF
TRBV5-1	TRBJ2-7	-	CASSLGFGGQSSYEQYF
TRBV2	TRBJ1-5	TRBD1	CASSEGGTANQPQHF
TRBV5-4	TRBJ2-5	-	CASSPGQGFGGWETQYF
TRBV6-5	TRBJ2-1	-	CASLGGVTYNEQFF
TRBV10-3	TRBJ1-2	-	CAISESGGTGYTF
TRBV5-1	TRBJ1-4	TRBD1	CASSLGGQGNEKLFF
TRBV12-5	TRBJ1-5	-	CASAPDGDQPQHF
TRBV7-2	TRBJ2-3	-	CASSLLGEASYTQYF
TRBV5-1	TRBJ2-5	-	CASSDGPFRGQETQYF
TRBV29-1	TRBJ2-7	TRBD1	CSVEGRTGGSSSYEQYF
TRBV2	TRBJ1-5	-	CASRNRRNQPQHF
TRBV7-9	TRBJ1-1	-	CASSLAEGNTEAFF
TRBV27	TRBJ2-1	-	CASSLSRGSYNEQFF
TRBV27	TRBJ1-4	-	CASRKTFRAATNEKLFF
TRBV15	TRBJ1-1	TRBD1	CATSSRDRVVVTEAFF
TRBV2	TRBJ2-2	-	CASSVRGNTGELFF
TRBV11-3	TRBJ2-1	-	CASSGGWRDSSYNEQFF
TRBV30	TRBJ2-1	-	CALSRGNNEQFF
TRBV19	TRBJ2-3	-	CASSIDRDWSTDTQYF